This paragraph reports one T cell receptor (beta chain). Antigen unknown. This entry belongs to a study of cytomegalovirus exposure and HLA in healthy donors. Profiled with immunoSEQ multiplex PCR; TCRdb holds only in-frame clones, not every one. The sample records about 170,000 clones, 89% being singletons. Findings and caveats of the study: Generally TCR sequences proved uncommon, though certain public TCRs appeared in numerous donors.

The material sequenced was PBMCs. This TCR came from a woman aged 18-29 years in good health and CMV-seropositive.

The CDR3 loop reads CASSLAGSYEQYF. The CDR3 DNA is TGTGCCAGCAGCTTAGCAGGAAGCTACGAGCAGTACTTC. The chain has TRBV5-6 and TRBJ2-7; D is ambiguous. The CDR3 sequence is 13 residues long. The V end was cut by 2 bases, the J end by 3 bases, with 9 bases between. The germline V gene has CDR1 SGHDT and CDR2 YYEEEE.